The 23 T cell receptor beta chains below were found in one sample sequenced in a study of identical twins (dated by TCRdb to the mid-2010s). Receptor libraries were prepared by 5' RACE. Sequencing instrument: Illumina HiSeq 2000. TCRdb itself trimmed the public reads at Q25 with fastp, ran MiXCR and retained productive beta chains. Each entry merges the rows of one CDR3 protein and shows their most common DNA and genes. For this sample there are about 220,000 distinct CDR3 sequences; approximately 8.3% appear just once. The top ten hold less than 2% of the sample. This sample was also put to use in a study of yellow fever vaccine responses in identical twins.

The sequenced sample was memory (CD45RO+) T cells sorted from blood. This specimen's cell subset or site label, per the study, means: CD45RO+ enriched T cells. The receptors stem from a woman aged 18-29 years in good health.

In this sample, this clonotype turned up a few times. V is TRBV7-2 and J is TRBJ2-1; a possible D gene is TRBD2 (6 bases). Looked up from germline, CDR1 is SGHTA and CDR2 is FQGNSA. The CDR3 runs 16 residues. V was pared by 0 bases and J by 2 bases, with 11 bases between. CDR3: CASSLAAGGAYNEQFF. The CDR3 DNA reads as TGTGCCAGCAGCTTAGCGGCTGGCGGGGCCTACAATGAGCAGTTCTTC.

The chain has TRBV20-1 and TRBJ2-5; TRBD2 aligns across 12 bases. Germline CDR1 reads DFQATT; CDR2 reads SNEGSKA (reference sequence). The junction had 10 bases not matched to a gene; V was cut back by 3 bases and J by 5 bases. The CDR3 sequence is 16 residues long. Here the CDR3 DNA reads TGCAGTGCTAGTCGCGCTAGCGGGAGGGCCCTCGAGACCCAGTACTTC. This sequence encodes CSASRASGRALETQYF.

A few counts support this clonotype. The chain is built from TRBV28 and TRBJ2-1; D possibly corresponds to TRBD2 (6 bases). V lost 1 base and J 6 bases, leaving 25 bases between the germline ends. CDR1 MDHEN and CDR2 SYDVKM come from the germline V gene. The CDR3 has 19 residues. CDR3 in amino acids: CASSLLFSGGGTPLNEQFF. The CDR3 DNA reads as TGTGCCAGCAGTTTATTATTTTCGGGTGGCGGGACGCCCCTCAATGAGCAGTTCTTC.

The chain is built from TRBV25-1 and TRBJ2-5; 7 bases line up with TRBD1. With V trimmed by 2 bases and J by 1 base, 4 bases remained unmatched. CDR3 size: 15 residues. Germline assignment: CDR1 MGHDK and CDR2 SYGVNS. This chain's CDR3 is CASSELRQGQETQYF. As DNA, the CDR3 is TGTGCCAGCAGTGAACTCCGACAGGGCCAAGAGACCCAGTACTTC. The variable domain in full, with the rest retrieved from reference TRBV25-1 and TRBJ2-5, is EADIYQTPRYLVIGTGKKITLECSQTMGHDKMYWYQQDPGMELHLIHYSYGVNSTEKGDLSSESTVSRIRTEHFPLTLESARPSHTSQYLCASSELRQGQETQYFGPGTRLLVL.

This clonotype showed up many times. The chain carries TRBV20-1 and TRBJ1-1, with D possibly being TRBD1 (5 bases). The V gene's germline CDR1 is DFQATT and CDR2 SNEGSKA (reference sequence). The ends were cut back, 8 bases at V and 3 bases at J, with 13 bases in the middle. This CDR3 comprises 12 residues. The CDR3 DNA follows: TGCAGTCGCGGCGGACAATACACTGAAGCTTTCTTT. This encodes CSRGGQYTEAFF.

This sequence joins TRBV27 and TRBJ2-7; D not certain. Trimming left V 4 bases short and J 2 bases short, with 9 bases between. This CDR3 is 13 amino acids long. Germline V gene sequence: CDR1 MNHEY, CDR2 SMNVEV (reference sequence). The CDR3 DNA reads as TGTGCCAGCAGTTCGGAAGGTCCCTACGAGCAGTACTTC. Its translation: CASSSEGPYEQYF.

This clonotype turned up a few times. This sequence joins TRBV10-3 and TRBJ2-3; possibly TRBD1 for D (5 bases). The CDR3 is made up of 12 amino acids. V was trimmed by 4 bases and J by 4 bases, leaving 6 bases between them. CDR1 is ENHRY and CDR2 is SYGVKD in the germline V gene. The CDR3 coding sequence is TGTGCCATCAGTGGGGGCCCAGATACGCAGTATTTT. Residues: CAISGGPDTQYF.

This clonotype was recorded many times. This chain connects TRBV10-3 to TRBJ2-2; D is ambiguous. Trimming shortened V by 1 base and J by 3 bases, and 9 bases separated the two germline ends. The germline V gene encodes CDR1 ENHRY and CDR2 SYGVKD. The CDR3 loop spans 15 amino acids. The CDR3 here is CAISEFGLDTGELFF. The CDR3 DNA reads TGTGCCATCAGTGAGTTTGGGTTGGACACCGGGGAGCTGTTTTTT.

This clonotype appeared many times. The chain joins TRBV29-1 to TRBJ2-1; D is possibly TRBD1 or TRBD2 (5 bases each). The CDR3 length is 13 residues. Looked up from germline, CDR1 is SQVTM and CDR2 is ANQGSEA. The germline V and J ends were trimmed by 7 bases and 4 bases, with 14 bases remaining between them. CDR3 loop: CSGKHGAYNEQFF. The CDR3 DNA follows: TGCAGCGGAAAGCACGGGGCATACAATGAGCAGTTCTTC.

This rearrangement joins TRBV7-2 to TRBJ2-5, with D tentatively TRBD1 or TRBD2 (6 bases each). CDR1 is SGHTA, CDR2 FQGNSA, per germline. The V end was cut by 6 bases, the J end by 0 bases, with 20 bases between. CDR3 size: 17 residues. Here the CDR3 reads CASSRRGQRSYQETQYF. The CDR3 DNA follows: TGTGCCAGCAGTCGACGGGGGCAGAGGTCGTACCAAGAGACCCAGTACTTC.

The sample holds many counts of this clonotype. The chain carries TRBV4-3 and TRBJ1-1; 7 bases are shared with TRBD1. Germline V gene sequence: CDR1 LGHNA, CDR2 YSLEER. The CDR3 is made up of 15 amino acids. Losses at the gene ends were 3 bases for V and 5 bases for J; bases not matched to a gene: 9. The CDR3 DNA sequence: TGCGCCAGCAGCCAGAGCTCAGGGGGGTGGACTGAAGCTTTCTTT. Translation gives CASSQSSGGWTEAFF.

This clonotype was counted a few times. The chain employs TRBV7-3 and TRBJ2-1; tentatively, D is TRBD1 or TRBD2 (5 bases each). This CDR3 contains 14 residues. V was shortened by 5 bases and J by 3 bases, with 11 bases between the two germline ends. Germline assignment: CDR1 SGHTA and CDR2 FQGTGA. CDR3: CASSPRDDYNEQFF. As DNA, the CDR3 is TGTGCCAGCAGCCCTCGGGACGACTACAATGAGCAGTTCTTC. The whole variable domain, remainder taken from reference TRBV7-3 and TRBJ2-1, is GAGVSQTPSNKVTEKGKYVELRCDPISGHTALYWYRQSLGQGPEFLIYFQGTGAADDSGLPNDRFFAVRPEGSVSTLKIQRTERGDSAVYLCASSPRDDYNEQFFGPGTRLTVL.

The chain carries TRBV6-2 or TRBV6-3 and TRBJ2-1; the D gene is possibly TRBD2 (6 bases). Between the trimmed V and J ends, which lost 2 bases and 8 bases, there was a span of 16 bases. Germline V gene lookup returns CDR1 MNHEY and CDR2 SVGEGT. The CDR3 is 15 amino acids. The CDR3 nucleotides are TGTGCCAGCAGTTACATTGGGGCGGGACCCGATGAGCAGTTCTTC. Protein product: CASSYIGAGPDEQFF.

This clonotype was seen ten or more times. V and J are TRBV3-1 and TRBJ1-2; D not certain. Germline V gene data show CDR1 as LGHDT and CDR2 as YNNKEL (reference sequence). This CDR3 comprises 12 residues. The V end lost 1 base, the J end lost 8 bases, and 8 bases lay between the germline ends. The CDR3 sequence: CASSQGNLGYTF. CDR3 bases: TGTGCCAGCAGCCAAGGGAACCTAGGCTACACCTTC.

The table lists this clonotype with many counts. This sequence joins TRBV7-2 and TRBJ2-7; 8 bases map to TRBD1. Germline loops: CDR1 SGHTA, CDR2 FQGNSA. Trimming removed 1 base from V and 5 bases from J; junction bases left unmatched: 7. The CDR3 runs to 15 residues. CDR3 residues: CASSLVGQGWNEQYF. The CDR3 bases are TGTGCCAGCAGCTTAGTCGGACAGGGATGGAACGAGCAGTACTTC.

There are a few counts of this clonotype. V gene TRBV5-6 combines with J gene TRBJ2-1; D ambiguous. CDR3 length: 16 residues. Germline values: CDR1 SGHDT, CDR2 YYEEEE. The V end lost 6 bases, the J end lost 1 base, and 17 bases lay between the germline ends. CDR3 region: CASNVSPLPSYNEQFF. CDR3 DNA: TGTGCCAGCAACGTATCTCCTCTTCCTTCCTACAATGAGCAGTTCTTC.

In DNA form, the CDR3 reads TGCGCCAGCAGAGGGACAGGGGTGACGGGCACTGAAGCTTTCTTT. It is translated as CASRGTGVTGTEAFF. This sequence joins TRBV10-2 and TRBJ1-1, with TRBD1 identical over 10 bases. Losses at the gene ends were 6 bases for V and 4 bases for J; bases not matched to a gene: 8. CDR1 and CDR2 (germline): WSHSY, SAAADI. The CDR3 runs to 15 residues.

There are a few counts of this clonotype. The V and J genes are TRBV24-1 and TRBJ2-3; maybe TRBD2 (6 bases). CDR1 is KGHDR and CDR2 is SFDVKD in the germline V gene. The CDR3 covers 13 residues. The germline V and J ends were trimmed by 5 bases and 1 base, with 6 bases remaining between them. CDR3: CATSGGGTDTQYF. CDR3 nucleotides: TGTGCCACCAGTGGGGGGGGCACAGATACGCAGTATTTT.

Ten or more counts support this clonotype. V gene TRBV5-1 combines with J gene TRBJ2-5; 9 bases map to TRBD1. Looked up from germline, CDR1 is SGHRS and CDR2 is YFSETQ. The J segment lost 5 bases and the V segment lost 4 bases, leaving 9 bases of the junction unmatched. The CDR3 is 15 residues long. This CDR3 is CASSLQQGAGETQYF. The CDR3 nucleotides are TGCGCCAGCAGCCTACAACAGGGGGCCGGGGAGACCCAGTACTTC.

The genes are TRBV4-1 and TRBJ2-1, with D tentatively TRBD1 (6 bases). The CDR3 is 16 amino acids. Germline assignment: CDR1 MGHRA and CDR2 YSYEKL. Trimming removed 0 bases from V and 5 bases from J, with 14 bases in between. The CDR3 protein is CASSQESAGVNNEQFF. The CDR3 region has the DNA TGCGCCAGCAGCCAAGAATCGGCAGGGGTCAACAATGAGCAGTTCTTC.

This rearrangement joins TRBV5-1 to TRBJ2-7, with unresolved D. With 6 bases removed from V and 0 bases from J, the gap between germline ends came to 13 bases. This CDR3 spans 14 amino acids. Germline V lookup: CDR1 SGHRS, CDR2 YFSETQ. In nucleotides, the CDR3 is TGCGCCAGCACCCTCGGTCCGAGCTCCTACGAGCAGTACTTC. Translation: CASTLGPSSYEQYF.

This clonotype was picked up many times. V and J are TRBV12-3 or TRBV12-4 and TRBJ2-2; possibly TRBD1 for D (6 bases). The CDR3 has 14 residues. Trimming stripped 8 bases from V and 7 bases from J, with 17 bases between. CDR3 nucleotides: TGTGCCAGCTACCCGATTGGACAGCTCGGGGAGCTGTTTTTT. Translated, it gives CASYPIGQLGELFF.

This clonotype was detected a few times. The chain carries TRBV29-1 and TRBJ1-2; D gene uncertain. Trimming shortened V by 6 bases and J by 6 bases, and 8 bases separated the two germline ends. The length of the CDR3 is 10 residues. The V gene's germline CDR1 is SQVTM and CDR2 ANQGSEA. CDR3 sequence reads: CSVDLDGYTF. The CDR3, as DNA: TGCAGCGTCGACCTGGATGGCTACACCTTC. The whole variable domain, remainder taken from reference TRBV29-1 and TRBJ1-2, is SAVISQKPSRDICQRGTSLTIQCQVDSQVTMMFWYRQQPGQSLTLIATANQGSEATYESGFVIDKFPISRPNLTFSTLTVSNMSPEDSSIYLCSVDLDGYTFGSGTRLTVV.